This record looks at one TCR beta chain sequence and its context. In the authors' methods: Amplifying reference gene primers gave estimates of nucleated cell counts. TCRdb keeps only in-frame clones here, not all; method: immunoSEQ multiplex PCR. From that table come the V and J calls and clone size; the DNA was used to work out D and trimming. The sample lists around 300,000 clones, 65% to 85% occurring once. The entry originates in a study of blood T cell repertoires in COVID-19. Study at large: COVID-19 samples, acute and convalescent, were from the United States, Italy and Spain. T cells, B-cell-depleted T cells, or PBMCs supplied cDNA or gDNA.

The CDR3 covers 16 residues. Trimming removed 5 bases at V and 0 bases at J, with 14 bases between. CDR1 and CDR2 (germline): SGHAT, FQNNGV. This receptor was taken from a man aged 25 to 40 with active or convalescent COVID-19. This chain links TRBV11-2 with TRBJ1-3, with D hard to call. Material: peripheral blood. The CDR3 sequence: CASSARAAYSGNTIYF. DNA for the CDR3: TGTGCCAGCAGCGCTAGAGCAGCTTACTCTGGAAACACCATATATTTT.